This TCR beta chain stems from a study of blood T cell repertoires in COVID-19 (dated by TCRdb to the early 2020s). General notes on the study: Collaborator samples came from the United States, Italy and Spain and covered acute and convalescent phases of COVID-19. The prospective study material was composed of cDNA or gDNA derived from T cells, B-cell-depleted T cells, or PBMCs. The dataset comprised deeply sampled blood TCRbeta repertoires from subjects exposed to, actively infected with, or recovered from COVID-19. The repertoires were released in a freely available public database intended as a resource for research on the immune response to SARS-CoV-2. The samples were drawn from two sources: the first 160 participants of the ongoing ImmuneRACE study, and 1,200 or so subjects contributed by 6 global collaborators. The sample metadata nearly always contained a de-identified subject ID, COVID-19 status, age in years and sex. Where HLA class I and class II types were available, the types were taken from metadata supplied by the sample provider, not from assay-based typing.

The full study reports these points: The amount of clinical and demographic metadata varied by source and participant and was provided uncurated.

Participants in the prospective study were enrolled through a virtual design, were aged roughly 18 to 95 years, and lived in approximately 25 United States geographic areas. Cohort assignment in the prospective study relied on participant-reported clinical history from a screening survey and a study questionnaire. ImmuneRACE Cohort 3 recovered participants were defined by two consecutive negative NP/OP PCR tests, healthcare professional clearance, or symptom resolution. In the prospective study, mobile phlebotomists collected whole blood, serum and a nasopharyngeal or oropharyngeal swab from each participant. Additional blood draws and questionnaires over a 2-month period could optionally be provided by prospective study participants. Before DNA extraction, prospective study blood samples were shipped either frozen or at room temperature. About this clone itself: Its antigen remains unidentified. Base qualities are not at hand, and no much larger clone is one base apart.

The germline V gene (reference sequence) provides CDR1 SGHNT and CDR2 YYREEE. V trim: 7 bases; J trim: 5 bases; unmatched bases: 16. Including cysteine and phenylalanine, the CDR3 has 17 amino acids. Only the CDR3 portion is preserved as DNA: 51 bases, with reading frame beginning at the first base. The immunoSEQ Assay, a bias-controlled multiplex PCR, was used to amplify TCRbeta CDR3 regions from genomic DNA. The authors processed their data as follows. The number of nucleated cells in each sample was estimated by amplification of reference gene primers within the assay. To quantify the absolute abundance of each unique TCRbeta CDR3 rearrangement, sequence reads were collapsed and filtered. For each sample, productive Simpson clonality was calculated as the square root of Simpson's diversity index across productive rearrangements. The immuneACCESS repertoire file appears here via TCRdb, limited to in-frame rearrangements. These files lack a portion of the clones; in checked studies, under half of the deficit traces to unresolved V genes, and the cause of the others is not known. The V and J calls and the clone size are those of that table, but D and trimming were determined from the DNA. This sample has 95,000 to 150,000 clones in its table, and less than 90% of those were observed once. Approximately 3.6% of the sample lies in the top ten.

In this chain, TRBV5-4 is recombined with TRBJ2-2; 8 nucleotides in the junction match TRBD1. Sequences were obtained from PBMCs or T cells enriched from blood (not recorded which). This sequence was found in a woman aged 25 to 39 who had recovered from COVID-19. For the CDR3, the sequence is CASGPNKRQGRTGELFF. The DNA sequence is TGTGCCAGCGGCCCTAACAAGAGACAGGGGAGGACCGGGGAGCTGTTTTTT. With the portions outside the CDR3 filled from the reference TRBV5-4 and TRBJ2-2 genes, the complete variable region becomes ETGVTQSPTHLIKTRGQQVTLRCSSQSGHNTVSWYQQALGQGPQFIFQYYREEENGRGNFPPRFSGLQFPNYSSELNVNALELDDSALYLCASGPNKRQGRTGELFFGEGSRLTVL.